Shown below are 23 T cell receptor beta chains from a single sample sequenced in a study of cytomegalovirus exposure and HLA in healthy donors. With 60 Vbeta and 13 Jbeta primers, the PCR was carried out. Clones were read by immunoSEQ multiplex PCR, and TCRdb kept only the in-frame ones, dropping some. The data show over 100,000 clones, with around three quarters seen just once and under 6% held by the top ten. The sequenced sample was PBMCs. These receptors came from a young man in good health and CMV-seronegative.

In regard to this clone: Other DNA variants within this sample encode the same CDR3. The rearrangement uses TRBV2 and TRBJ1-5; D may be TRBD1 (6 bases). V was clipped by 3 bases and J by 2 bases, with 8 bases between them. CDR3 size: 14 residues. Germline V gene lookup returns CDR1 SNHLY and CDR2 FYNNEI. The CDR3 nucleotides read TGTGCCAGCAGTGACAGGGGCGGCAATCAGCCCCAGCATTTT. This codes for CASSDRGGNQPQHF. Supplemented by reference TRBV2 and TRBJ1-5, the full variable domain reads EPEVTQTPSHQVTQMGQEVILRCVPISNHLYFYWYRQILGQKVEFLVSFYNNEISEKSEIFDDQFSVERPDGSNFTLKIRSTKLEDSAMYFCASSDRGGNQPQHFGDGTRLSIL.

The V and J genes are TRBV7-3 and TRBJ2-1; D possibly corresponds to TRBD2 (6 bases). V was cut by 5 bases and J by 0 bases, with 17 bases left in between. Germline V lookup: CDR1 SGHTA, CDR2 FQGTGA. The CDR3 loop spans 17 amino acids. This chain's CDR3 is CASSLSWGGSSYNEQFF. CDR3 DNA sequence: TGTGCCAGCAGCCTATCATGGGGAGGAAGCTCCTACAATGAGCAGTTCTTC. The whole variable domain, filled in from reference TRBV7-3 and TRBJ2-1, reads GAGVSQTPSNKVTEKGKYVELRCDPISGHTALYWYRQSLGQGPEFLIYFQGTGAADDSGLPNDRFFAVRPEGSVSTLKIQRTERGDSAVYLCASSLSWGGSSYNEQFFGPGTRLTVL.

V is TRBV28 and J is TRBJ1-5; TRBD1 aligns across 8 bases. CDR3 length: 14 amino acids. V lost 5 bases to trimming and J lost 6 bases; unmatched junction nucleotides: 6. Germline CDR1 MDHEN, CDR2 SYDVKM. CDR3 DNA: TGTGCCAGCAGTCCGGACAGGGAGAGTCAGCCCCAGCATTTT. It yields the protein CASSPDRESQPQHF.

The chain combines TRBV5-1 with TRBJ2-3; D ambiguous. CDR1 and CDR2 (germline): SGHRS, YFSETQ. Trimming shortened V by 1 base and J by 4 bases, and 4 bases separated the two germline ends. This CDR3 comprises 12 residues. The CDR3 sequence: CASSLFADTQYF. The CDR3 DNA follows: TGCGCCAGCAGCTTGTTCGCAGATACGCAGTATTTT.

The rearrangement uses TRBV7-9 and TRBJ1-2; tentatively, D is TRBD1 (6 bases). Trimming took off 4 bases at V and 2 bases at J, with 14 bases between the two ends. This CDR3 contains 15 residues. In germline, CDR1 is SEHNR, CDR2 FQNEAQ (reference sequence). CDR3 residues: CASSSLDRLNYGYTF. For the CDR3, the DNA is TGTGCCAGCAGCTCCCTGGACAGACTAAACTATGGCTACACCTTC.

The V and J genes are TRBV4-2 and TRBJ1-4, with TRBD1 as a possible D gene (6 bases). This CDR3 is 13 amino acids long. The germline CDR1 and CDR2 sequences are LGHNA and YNFKEQ. The ends were cut back, 7 bases at V and 8 bases at J, with 14 bases in the middle. The CDR3 is CASTRDKGEKLFF. Here the CDR3 DNA reads TGTGCCAGCACCAGGGACAAAGGGGAAAAACTGTTTTTT.

V usage is TRBV4-1 and J usage is TRBJ1-4, with D possibly TRBD1 on 6 matching bases. The V gene's germline CDR1 is MGHRA and CDR2 YSYEKL. This CDR3 comprises 14 residues. V lost 5 bases to trimming and J lost 7 bases, with 14 bases between them. CDR3: CASSSRTGSEKLFF. The CDR3 DNA is TGCGCCAGCAGCTCACGAACAGGGAGTGAAAAACTGTTTTTT.

This rearrangement joins TRBV9 to TRBJ2-7; 9 nucleotides agree with TRBD1. The germline gives CDR1 SGDLS, CDR2 YYNGEE. This CDR3 is built from 17 residues. With V trimmed by 4 bases and J by 3 bases, 14 bases remained unmatched. In nucleotides, the CDR3 is TGTGCCAGCAGCCCCACCGCCGGGACAGGGACAGGCTACGAGCAGTACTTC. This sequence encodes CASSPTAGTGTGYEQYF.

CDR3: CASSGTGQGAFF. Written as DNA, the CDR3 is TGTGCCAGCAGTGGGACAGGCCAGGGAGCTTTCTTT. This chain uses TRBV6-5 with TRBJ1-1, with 8 bases identical to TRBD1. Germline-derived CDR1 and CDR2 are MNHEY and SVGAGI. The CDR3 extends over 12 amino acids. The V gene end was trimmed by 5 bases and the J gene end by 10 bases; junction bases not matched to a gene: 6.

This chain joins TRBV5-8 and TRBJ2-5; 15 nucleotides agree with TRBD2. Trimming took 4 bases from V and 5 from J; bases not matched to a gene: 9. Germline CDR1 reads SGHTS; CDR2 reads YDEGEE. CDR3 length: 17 amino acids. The CDR3 reads CASSHGLAGGPGETQYF. The CDR3 region has the DNA TGTGCCAGCAGCCACGGACTAGCGGGGGGGCCAGGGGAGACCCAGTACTTC.

Notes on this clone: A far larger clone is just one base off, so this is likely a read error. The genes are TRBV5-4 and TRBJ2-1, with 12 bases lining up with TRBD2. CDR1 and CDR2 from the germline V gene are SGHNT and YYREEE (reference sequence). The CDR3 spans 17 residues. As DNA, the CDR3 is TGTGCCAGCAGCTTACTACTAGCGGGGGGAATCTACAATGACCAGTTCTTC. This encodes CASSLLLAGGIYNDQFF.

The sample holds one count of this clone. The chain recombines TRBV7-8 with TRBJ1-5; D is ambiguous. CDR1 SGHVS and CDR2 FQNEAQ come from the germline V gene. The V and J ends lost 4 bases and 6 bases respectively, with 19 bases between them. The CDR3 sequence is 16 residues long. The CDR3 region has the DNA TGTGCCAGCAGCTCCCCGGGAGGGAGACCTAGTCAGCCCCAGCATTTT. Translated, it gives CASSSPGGRPSQPQHF.

The V gene is TRBV4-3, the J gene TRBJ1-6; no reliable D call. CDR1 LGHNA and CDR2 YSLEER come from the germline V gene. Trimming took 0 bases from V and 13 from J, leaving 10 bases between them. CDR3 length: 13 amino acids. The CDR3 protein is CASSQELPGPLHF. The CDR3 DNA is TGCGCCAGCAGCCAAGAGCTACCCGGGCCCCTCCACTTT.

V usage is TRBV30 and J usage is TRBJ1-5; 11 bases agree with TRBD1. CDR1 and CDR2 from the germline V gene are GTSNPN and SVGIG (reference sequence). V shed 5 bases, J shed 5 bases, and the junction held 2 bases outside the gene matches. The CDR3 extends over 13 amino acids. The CDR3: CAWGQGADQPQHF. DNA for the CDR3: TGTGCCTGGGGACAGGGGGCTGATCAGCCCCAGCATTTT.

The chain employs TRBV5-6 and TRBJ2-7, with a weak D call TRBD2 (6 bases). CDR1 is SGHDT, CDR2 YYEEEE, per germline. Between the trimmed V and J ends, which lost 3 bases and 4 bases, there was a span of 14 bases. The CDR3 runs 14 residues. CDR3 loop: CASSSGTGLYEQYF. The CDR3, as DNA: TGTGCCAGCAGCTCCGGGACTGGGCTGTACGAGCAGTACTTC.

The CDR3 DNA follows: TGTGCCAGCAGTTCAGGGACATCCAGCTCCTATAATTCACCCCTCCACTTT. It is translated as CASSSGTSSSYNSPLHF. This rearrangement joins TRBV27 to TRBJ1-6; D may be TRBD1 (6 bases). The CDR3 length is 17 residues. Trimming took off 4 bases at V and 0 bases at J, with 13 bases between the two ends. From germline, CDR1 is MNHEY and CDR2 SMNVEV (reference sequence).

This chain uses TRBV11-2 with TRBJ1-3; the D is unclear. This CDR3 comprises 16 residues. Per germline, CDR1 SGHAT and CDR2 FQNNGV. Trimming stripped 1 base from V and 0 bases from J, with 10 bases between. The DNA of the CDR3 is TGTGCCAGCAGCTTAGCGTTCGGACTCTCTGGAAACACCATATATTTT. Its translation is CASSLAFGLSGNTIYF.

The table lists this clone with a few counts. The V gene is TRBV6-6, the J gene TRBJ1-2, with 8 bases matching TRBD1. CDR3 size: 14 residues. V lost 2 bases and J lost 4; bases outside the gene matches: 3. CDR1 is MNHNY, CDR2 SVGAGI, per germline (reference sequence). The CDR3 region has the DNA TGTGCCAGCAGTTACACGGACAGGGCCTATGGCTACACCTTC. It translates to CASSYTDRAYGYTF.

The CDR3 sequence is CASSDRTGASYNEQFF. In DNA form, the CDR3 reads TGTGCCAGCAGCGACCGAACAGGGGCTTCCTACAATGAGCAGTTCTTC. The V call is TRBV7-2, the J call TRBJ2-1; TRBD1 aligns across 7 bases. Germline-derived CDR1 and CDR2 are SGHTA and FQGNSA. V dropped 5 bases and J dropped 1; count of bases not matched to a gene: 8. The CDR3 is 16 residues long.

The V call is TRBV28, the J call TRBJ2-7; 7 bases map to TRBD1. Germline-derived CDR1 and CDR2 are MDHEN and SYDVKM. Losses at the gene ends were 5 bases for V and 5 bases for J; bases not matched to a gene: 6. This CDR3 region has 13 residues. The CDR3 reads CASSLGQFNEQYF. In nucleotides, the CDR3 is TGTGCCAGCAGTCTGGGACAGTTCAACGAGCAGTACTTC.

As for this clone: Other nucleotide sequences from this sample produce the same CDR3. The chain couples TRBV6-1 to TRBJ2-7, with 9 bases matching TRBD1. V dropped 1 base and J dropped 0; count of bases not matched to a gene: 1. Germline V gene sequence: CDR1 MNHNS, CDR2 SASEGT. This CDR3 has 15 residues. In DNA, the CDR3 is TGTGCCAGCAGTGAAGAGGGACAGGGCTCCTACGAGCAGTACTTC. Its protein product is CASSEEGQGSYEQYF.

This chain joins TRBV5-5 and TRBJ1-5, with TRBD1 identical over 7 bases. Germline CDR1 reads SGHKS; CDR2 reads YYEKEE (reference sequence). The V segment lost 4 bases and the J segment 2 bases; nucleotides outside the gene matches: 6. The CDR3 consists of 15 residues. The CDR3: CASSQTGAGNQPQHF. The DNA for the CDR3 is TGTGCCAGCAGCCAAACAGGGGCGGGCAATCAGCCCCAGCATTTT.

The chain uses TRBV29-1 and TRBJ1-2, with D possibly TRBD1 on 6 matching bases. The germline V and J ends were trimmed by 4 bases and 1 base, with 13 bases remaining between them. The CDR3 spans 14 residues. CDR1 is SQVTM, CDR2 ANQGSEA, per germline. The CDR3 loop is CSVVTGPINYGYTF. The DNA of the CDR3 is TGCAGCGTTGTGACAGGCCCGATTAACTATGGCTACACCTTC. The complete variable domain, with remaining parts taken from reference TRBV29-1 and TRBJ1-2, reads SAVISQKPSRDICQRGTSLTIQCQVDSQVTMMFWYRQQPGQSLTLIATANQGSEATYESGFVIDKFPISRPNLTFSTLTVSNMSPEDSSIYLCSVVTGPINYGYTFGSGTRLTVV.